This T cell receptor (beta chain) was captured by sequencing in a study of beta chain features in type 1 diabetes (dated by TCRdb to 2016 to 2018). Regarding the complete study: Mean age, gender distribution, total cell number and subset yield did not differ between patients and healthy donors. Naive and central memory subsets were obtained from all 28 donors, but regulatory and stem cell-like memory subsets were isolated from only 8 patients and roughly eight healthy donors. A total of approximately 99,000,000 sorted cells were examined across all samples, and RNA yield correlated strongly with the number of cells per subset. The study compared the TCRB repertoires of sorted circulating CD4+ T cell subsets in recently diagnosed type 1 diabetes patients with those in matched healthy donors. Study-level results and caveats: Sequencing cDNA rather than genomic DNA could over-represent highly expressing activated cells, although activation and CD3 levels did not differ between groups. In all four CD4+ subsets, TCRB CDR3 length was moderately but significantly shorter in type 1 diabetes patients. PCR might favor shorter templates, but patient and control samples were amplified and corrected together, so any skew would affect both groups equally. Patients with type 1 diabetes made fewer insertions and deleted more nucleotides at VDJ recombination sites, implying thymic rearrangement abnormalities. Only small numbers of individuals were included in the HLA sub-analyses, which left unresolved whether HLA type had any influence on TCRB rearrangement. Naive, central memory and regulatory TCRB repertoires appeared more similar among patients than among healthy donors.

From each donor, a single peripheral blood sample of approximately 110 mL on average was drawn into heparinised tubes. A BD FACSAria II and a panel including CD45RO, CCR7, CD25, CD127, CD95 and CD27 were used to sort naive, central memory, regulatory and stem cell-like memory CD4+ T cells. Purity was above 95% for every sorted population. Right away, PBMCs were isolated by Lymphoprep density gradient centrifugation and were stained directly, with no culture step. So that batch effects would be minimized, each experiment stained and sorted samples in pairs, pairing one healthy donor with one patient. This clone was picked up a small number of times. It lacks a known antigen. No base quality information exists; no much larger clone differs at one position. Taken from cysteine to phenylalanine, the CDR3 has 15 residues. Of the read, only the CDR3 DNA is kept; its 45 bases are in frame from base 1. Trimming costs V 0 bases and J 3 bases, and their ends lie 11 bases apart. The germline V gene provides CDR1 MNHEY and CDR2 SVGAGI.

The High Capacity cDNA Reverse Transcription Kit was used to reverse transcribe all of the isolated RNA, meaning that expressed TCRB transcripts were what got sequenced. Deep immunoSEQ sequencing was performed on naive, central memory and regulatory T cell samples, with an average of roughly 3.6 million total reads per sample. Sorted cells were lysed in RLT buffer and RNA was extracted with DNase-treated RNeasy Micro or Mini kits, depending on cell number. Each cell subset was processed separately to prevent cross-contamination, with patient and healthy donor samples processed together. Using the immunoSEQ multiplex PCR, TCRB sequences were amplified from cDNA into 87-bp fragments spanning the CDR3 region. The amplicons were sequenced using the Illumina HiSeq platform. On the study's bioinformatics: Synthetic template baselines were used to correct PCR bias computationally, reads within Hamming distance 2 were collapsed, and singletons that could not be merged were discarded. By aligning reads against IMGT, V, D and J genes, CDR3 length, and insertions or deletions at six rearrangement sites were assigned. Within each subset, clonotype counts were normalized to sorted cell number, after which true diversity and Gini coefficients were computed with the tcR R package. The overlap coefficient, calculated on TCRB nucleotide sequences, was used to measure repertoire sharing. Out-of-frame TCRB sequences from naive cells were analyzed to stand in for the pre-selection repertoire. As stored in TCRdb, this immuneACCESS dataset retains in-frame rearrangements with V and J assigned. A fraction of the clones does not appear; measured against another copy, unresolved V genes explain less than half of the discrepancy, and the remainder lacks a known reason. V and J calls plus clone size are reproduced from that table; the DNA served to infer D and trimming. This sample is represented by 500,000 to 700,000 clones; about 16% of them were singletons. Around 0.095% of the sample rests with the top ten.

The chain links TRBV6-5 with TRBJ1-2; there is no confident call for the D gene. Sequencing input: naive CD4+ T cells from blood. In the paper's terms, the cell subset or site label means: true naive CD4+ T cells. This TCR was sampled from a man aged 18 to 29 in good health. The bases are TGTGCCAGCAGTTACTCCGAGTCAGGATACTATGGCTACACCTTC. The translation is CASSYSESGYYGYTF.